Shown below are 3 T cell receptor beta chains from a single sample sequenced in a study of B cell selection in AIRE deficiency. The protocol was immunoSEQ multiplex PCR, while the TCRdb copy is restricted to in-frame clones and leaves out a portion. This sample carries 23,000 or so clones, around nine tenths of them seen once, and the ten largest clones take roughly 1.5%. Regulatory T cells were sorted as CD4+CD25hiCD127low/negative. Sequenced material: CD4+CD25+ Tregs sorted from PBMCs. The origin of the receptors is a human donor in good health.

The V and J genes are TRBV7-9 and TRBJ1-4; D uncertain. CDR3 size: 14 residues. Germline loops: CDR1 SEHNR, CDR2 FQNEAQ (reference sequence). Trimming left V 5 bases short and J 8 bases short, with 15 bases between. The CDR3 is CASSENRIGEKLFF. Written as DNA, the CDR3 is TGTGCCAGCAGCGAAAATAGAATAGGAGAAAAACTGTTTTTT.

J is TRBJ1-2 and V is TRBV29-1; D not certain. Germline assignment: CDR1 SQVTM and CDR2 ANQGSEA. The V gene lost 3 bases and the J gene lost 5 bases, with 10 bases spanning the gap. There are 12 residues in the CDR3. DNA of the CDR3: TGCAGCGTTGAGGAGGCAGTTTATGGCTACACCTTC. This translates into CSVEEAVYGYTF.

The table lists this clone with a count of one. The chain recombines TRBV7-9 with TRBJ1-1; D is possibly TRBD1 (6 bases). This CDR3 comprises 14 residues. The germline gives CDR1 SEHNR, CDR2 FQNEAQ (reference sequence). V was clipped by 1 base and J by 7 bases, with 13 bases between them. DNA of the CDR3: TGTGCCAGCAGCTTAGATTTAGGGGACATTGAAGCTTTCTTT. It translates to CASSLDLGDIEAFF.